This T cell receptor beta chain was found in a study of T cell responses to AZD1222 COVID-19 vaccine. Assay used: immunoSEQ multiplex PCR; TCRdb lists only in-frame clones, some missing. The sample shows around 78,000 clones, approximately 90% of them seen only once. With V trimmed by 1 base and J by 4 bases, 8 bases remained unmatched. Germline V lookup: CDR1 MGHRA, CDR2 YSYEKL. There are 16 residues in the CDR3. The source is an adult who received the AZD1222 COVID-19 vaccine. The chain has TRBV4-1 and TRBJ2-3, with 7 bases aligning to TRBD1. The material was peripheral blood, obtained 28 days after the second AZD1222 dose. The CDR3 sequence is CASSQGEWGTADTQYF. CDR3 in DNA: TGCGCCAGCAGCCAAGGGGAATGGGGGACAGCAGATACGCAGTATTTT.